Presented here are 15 T cell receptor beta chains from one specimen sequenced in a study of blood T cell repertoires in COVID-19. Sequencing was performed with immunoSEQ multiplex PCR; in TCRdb, only in-frame clones are kept and a portion is missing. The sample comprises several thousand clones, 85% to 90% of which are singletons, and 4.5% to 7% rests with the top ten. The specimen sequenced was peripheral blood. Receptors were obtained from a man aged 55 to 70 with acute or convalescent COVID-19.

V gene TRBV10-1 combines with J gene TRBJ2-3; D might be TRBD1 (5 bases). Trimming left V 3 bases short and J 0 bases short, with 10 bases between. The CDR3 consists of 15 residues. Germline V CDR1 and CDR2: WNHNN, SYGVQD (reference sequence). The CDR3 loop reads CASSDRTPSTDTQYF. The DNA for the CDR3 is TGCGCCAGCAGTGACCGGACACCTAGCACAGATACGCAGTATTTT.

The J gene is TRBJ2-2, the V gene TRBV29-1, with TRBD2 as a possible D gene (7 bases). V shed 6 bases and J shed 6 bases, with 14 bases lying between them. The V gene's germline CDR1 is SQVTM and CDR2 ANQGSEA. This CDR3 is built from 13 residues. The CDR3 protein is CSVATGRAGELFF. The DNA of the CDR3 is TGCAGCGTAGCAACAGGGAGGGCCGGGGAGCTGTTTTTT.

On this clone itself: With a much larger clone just one base away, this may be a read error. Other nucleotide sequences from this sample produce the same CDR3. The chain has TRBV4-2 and TRBJ2-3, with 7 bases lining up with TRBD2. Germline V gives CDR1 LGHNA, CDR2 YNFKEQ. This CDR3 has 17 amino acids. CDR3 sequence (DNA): TGTGCCAGCTCCCCGCGCTCGTCCGCGGGAGAGGTAGATACACAGTATTTT. Encoded protein: CASSPRSSAGEVDTQYF.

J is TRBJ2-1 and V is TRBV28; TRBD2 matches at 13 bases. Trimming cost V 4 bases and J 5 bases; bases outside gene matches: 2. The germline gives CDR1 MDHEN, CDR2 SYDVKM. The CDR3 totals 15 residues. The CDR3 DNA is TGTGCCAGCAGTTCCGGGACTAGCGGGGACAATGAGCAGTTCTTC. Encoded protein: CASSSGTSGDNEQFF.

The rearrangement links TRBV4-2 to TRBJ1-1; 8 nucleotides line up with TRBD1. The ends lost 3 bases at V and 5 bases at J; junction bases unmatched: 8. The CDR3 loop spans 15 amino acids. The germline V gene has CDR1 LGHNA and CDR2 YNFKEQ. The CDR3 DNA reads TGTGCCAGCAGCCAGATTGCACAGGGGGGAACTGAAGCTTTCTTT. Translation: CASSQIAQGGTEAFF.

The CDR3 nucleotides read TGTGCCAGCAGCAGGAGCGGGAACACCATCGGGGAGCTGTTTTTT. Its translation: CASSRSGNTIGELFF. The chain couples TRBV9 to TRBJ2-2, with 7 bases fitting TRBD2. The V and J ends lost 4 bases and 7 bases, in that order; junction bases with no gene match: 10. Germline loops: CDR1 SGDLS, CDR2 YYNGEE. The CDR3 runs to 15 residues.

V usage is TRBV10-1 and J usage is TRBJ2-3; 11 bases align to TRBD2. Germline lookup yields CDR1 WNHNN and CDR2 SYGVQD (reference sequence). The CDR3 sequence is 18 residues long. V shed 5 bases and J 2 bases; nucleotides not matched to a gene: 12. CDR3: CASSHVGLAGTATDTQYF. CDR3 in DNA: TGCGCCAGCAGTCACGTCGGACTAGCGGGCACCGCCACAGATACGCAGTATTTT.

The chain is built from TRBV7-9 and TRBJ2-3, with D maybe TRBD1 (6 bases). This CDR3 has 15 amino acids. Germline values: CDR1 SEHNR, CDR2 FQNEAQ (reference sequence). V was cut by 5 bases and J by 1 base, with 13 bases left in between. CDR3 region: CASSQRTVGTDTQYF. CDR3 DNA sequence: TGTGCCAGCAGCCAGCGGACAGTTGGCACAGATACGCAGTATTTT.

V usage is TRBV11-2 and J usage is TRBJ2-7, with TRBD2 matching over 11 bases. CDR3 length equals 16 residues. Losses at the gene ends were 5 bases for V and 3 bases for J; bases not matched to a gene: 9. Germline values: CDR1 SGHAT, CDR2 FQNNGV. CDR3 sequence (DNA): TGTGCCAGCAGCCCCCCGGGGGGACTAGCGGTCTACGAGCAGTACTTC. Its translation: CASSPPGGLAVYEQYF.

The V call is TRBV14, the J call TRBJ1-4; D ambiguous. The CDR3 consists of 14 residues. Trimming pared 0 bases from V and 13 bases from J, leaving 15 bases between. The germline V gene encodes CDR1 SGHDN and CDR2 FVKESK. CDR3 coding DNA: TGTGCCAGCAGCCAAGAGGCAGCACTAGGGCGACTGTTTTTT. As protein: CASSQEAALGRLFF.

V is TRBV5-5 and J is TRBJ2-7; 8 positions match TRBD1. Germline V lookup: CDR1 SGHKS, CDR2 YYEKEE (reference sequence). Trimming cost V 0 bases and J 4 bases; bases outside gene matches: 6. This CDR3 is built from 15 residues. CDR3 bases: TGTGCCAGCAGCTTGGGCGGGACAGGCCTTTACGAGCAGTACGTC. It yields the protein CASSLGGTGLYEQYV.

The J gene is TRBJ2-3, the V gene TRBV12-3 or TRBV12-4; D may be TRBD2 (5 bases). V lost 2 bases to trimming and J lost 9 bases, with 9 bases between them. The CDR3 consists of 12 residues. In nucleotides, the CDR3 is TGTGCCAGCAGTTTATACCCGGGGACGCAGTATTTT. It translates to CASSLYPGTQYF.

V gene TRBV5-1 combines with J gene TRBJ2-7, with D possibly TRBD2 on 6 matching bases. CDR1 and CDR2 from the germline V gene are SGHRS and YFSETQ. CDR3 length equals 15 residues. V dropped 0 bases and J dropped 0 bases, with 10 bases sitting between them. The DNA for the CDR3 is TGCGCCAGCAGCTTGGAGGGACTCCTCTCCTACGAGCAGTACTTC. Translated, it gives CASSLEGLLSYEQYF.

The chain couples TRBV28 to TRBJ1-2, with D uncertain. This CDR3 has 11 residues. Trimming pared 8 bases from V and 4 bases from J, leaving 8 bases between. Per the germline V gene, CDR1 is MDHEN and CDR2 is SYDVKM. CDR3 amino acids: CASGPAYGYTF. The CDR3 DNA reads TGTGCCAGCGGGCCAGCCTATGGCTACACCTTC.

The chain recombines TRBV5-1 with TRBJ2-3; the D gene is possibly TRBD2 (6 bases). The CDR3 is 15 residues long. Trimming shortened V by 0 bases and J by 8 bases, and 16 bases separated the two germline ends. Germline V gene lookup returns CDR1 SGHRS and CDR2 YFSETQ. CDR3 protein: CASSLVPGVGGTQYF. Here the CDR3 DNA reads TGCGCCAGCAGCTTGGTCCCGGGGGTCGGAGGTACGCAGTATTTT.